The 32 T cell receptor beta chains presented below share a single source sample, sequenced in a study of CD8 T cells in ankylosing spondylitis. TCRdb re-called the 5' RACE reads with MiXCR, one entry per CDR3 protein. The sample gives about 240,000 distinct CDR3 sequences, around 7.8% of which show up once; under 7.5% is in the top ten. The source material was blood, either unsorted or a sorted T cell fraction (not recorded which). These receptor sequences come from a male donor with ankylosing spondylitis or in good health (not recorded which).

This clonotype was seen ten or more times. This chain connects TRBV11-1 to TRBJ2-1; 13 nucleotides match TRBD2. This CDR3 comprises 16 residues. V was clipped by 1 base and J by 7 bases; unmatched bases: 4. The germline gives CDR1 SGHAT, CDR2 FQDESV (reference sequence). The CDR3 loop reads CASSLGRTSGRNEQFF. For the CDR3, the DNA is TGTGCCAGCAGCTTAGGAAGGACTAGCGGGAGAAATGAGCAGTTCTTC.

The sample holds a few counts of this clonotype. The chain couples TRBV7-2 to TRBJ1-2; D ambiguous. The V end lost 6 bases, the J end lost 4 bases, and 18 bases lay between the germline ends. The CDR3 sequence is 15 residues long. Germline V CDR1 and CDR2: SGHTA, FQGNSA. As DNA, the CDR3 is TGTGCCAGCAGTCCCTCACACAGCGCTGGCTATGGCTACACCTTC. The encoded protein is CASSPSHSAGYGYTF. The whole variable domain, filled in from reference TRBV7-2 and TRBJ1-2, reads GAGVSQSPSNKVTEKGKDVELRCDPISGHTALYWYRQSLGQGLEFLIYFQGNSAPDKSGLPSDRFSAERTGGSVSTLTIQRTQQEDSAVYLCASSPSHSAGYGYTFGSGTRLTVV.

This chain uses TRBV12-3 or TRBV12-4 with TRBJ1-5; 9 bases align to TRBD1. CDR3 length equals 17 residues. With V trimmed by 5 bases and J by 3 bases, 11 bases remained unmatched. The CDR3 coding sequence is TGTGCCAGCAGTCCCCAGGACAGGGGTGGCTTCAATCAGCCCCAGCATTTT. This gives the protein CASSPQDRGGFNQPQHF.

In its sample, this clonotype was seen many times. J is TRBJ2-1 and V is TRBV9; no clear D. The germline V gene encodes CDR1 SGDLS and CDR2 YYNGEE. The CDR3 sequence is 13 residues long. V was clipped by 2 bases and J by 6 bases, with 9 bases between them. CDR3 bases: TGTGCCAGCAGCGTGGGTAGCAGCAATGAGCAGTTCTTC. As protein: CASSVGSSNEQFF.

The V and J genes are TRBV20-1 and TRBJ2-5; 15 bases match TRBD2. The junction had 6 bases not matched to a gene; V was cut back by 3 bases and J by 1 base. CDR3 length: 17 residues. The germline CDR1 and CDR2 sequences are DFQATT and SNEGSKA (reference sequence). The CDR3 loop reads CSARGGTSGGTQETQYF. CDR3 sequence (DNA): TGCAGTGCTAGGGGCGGGACTAGCGGGGGGACCCAAGAGACCCAGTACTTC.

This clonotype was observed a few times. For the CDR3, the DNA is TGCGCCAGCAGCCAATCTTCCCAGGGAAATCAGCCCCAGCATTTT. Translated: CASSQSSQGNQPQHF. V usage is TRBV4-3 and J usage is TRBJ1-5, with a tentative D call TRBD1 (5 bases). Per germline, CDR1 LGHNA and CDR2 YSLEER. Trimming took off 2 bases at V and 4 bases at J, with 12 bases between the two ends. The CDR3 runs to 15 residues.

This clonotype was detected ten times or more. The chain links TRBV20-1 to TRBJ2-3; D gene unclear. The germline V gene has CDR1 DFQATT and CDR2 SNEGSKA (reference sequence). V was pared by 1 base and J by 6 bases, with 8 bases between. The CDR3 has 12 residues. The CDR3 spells CSARGSSDTQYF. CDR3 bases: TGCAGTGCTAGAGGGTCCTCGGATACGCAGTATTTT.

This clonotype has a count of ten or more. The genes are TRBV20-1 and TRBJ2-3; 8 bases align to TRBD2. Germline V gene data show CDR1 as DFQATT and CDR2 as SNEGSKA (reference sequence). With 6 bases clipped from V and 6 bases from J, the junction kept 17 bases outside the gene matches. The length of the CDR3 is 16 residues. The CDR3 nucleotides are TGCAGTGCCCCCAAGGGGACTAGACACCAGGGGGATACGCAGTATTTT. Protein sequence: CSAPKGTRHQGDTQYF.

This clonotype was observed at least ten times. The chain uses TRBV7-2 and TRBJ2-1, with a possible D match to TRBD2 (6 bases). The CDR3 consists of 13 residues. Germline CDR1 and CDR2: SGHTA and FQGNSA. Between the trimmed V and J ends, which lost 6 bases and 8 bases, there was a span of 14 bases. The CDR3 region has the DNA TGTGCCAGCAGAGTCGGGGCGGGGCATGAGCAGTTCTTC. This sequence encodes CASRVGAGHEQFF.

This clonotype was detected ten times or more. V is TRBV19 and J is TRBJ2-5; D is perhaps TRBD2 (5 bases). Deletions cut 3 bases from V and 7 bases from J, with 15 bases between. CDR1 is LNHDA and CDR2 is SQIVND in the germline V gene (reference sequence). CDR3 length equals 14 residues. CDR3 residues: CASSIAEGFGTQYF. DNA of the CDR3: TGTGCCAGTAGTATCGCCGAGGGCTTTGGGACCCAGTACTTC.

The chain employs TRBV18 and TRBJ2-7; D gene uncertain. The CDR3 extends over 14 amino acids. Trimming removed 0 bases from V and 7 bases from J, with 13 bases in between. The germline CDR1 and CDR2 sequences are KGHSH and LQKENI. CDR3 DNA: TGTGCCAGCTCACCACCTGTGAGTGGGCGGGAGCAGTACTTC. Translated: CASSPPVSGREQYF.

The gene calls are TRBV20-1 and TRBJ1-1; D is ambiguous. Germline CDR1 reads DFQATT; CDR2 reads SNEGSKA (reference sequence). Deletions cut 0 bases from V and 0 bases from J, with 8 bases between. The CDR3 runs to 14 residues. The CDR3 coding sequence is TGCAGTGCTAGAGAGTCGGGTATGAACACTGAAGCTTTCTTT. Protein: CSARESGMNTEAFF.

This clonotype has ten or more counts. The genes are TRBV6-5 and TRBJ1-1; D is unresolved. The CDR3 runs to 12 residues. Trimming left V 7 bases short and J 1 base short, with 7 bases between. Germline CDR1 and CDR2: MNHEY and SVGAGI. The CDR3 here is CASNHRNTEAFF. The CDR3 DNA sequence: TGTGCCAGCAACCACAGGAACACTGAAGCTTTCTTT.

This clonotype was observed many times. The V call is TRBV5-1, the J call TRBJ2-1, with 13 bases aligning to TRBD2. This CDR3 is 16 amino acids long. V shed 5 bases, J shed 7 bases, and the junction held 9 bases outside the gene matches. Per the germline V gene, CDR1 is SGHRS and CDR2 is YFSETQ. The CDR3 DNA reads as TGCGCCAGCAGTCTCTTATCGGGACTAGCGGGGAATGAGCAGTTCTTC. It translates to CASSLLSGLAGNEQFF.

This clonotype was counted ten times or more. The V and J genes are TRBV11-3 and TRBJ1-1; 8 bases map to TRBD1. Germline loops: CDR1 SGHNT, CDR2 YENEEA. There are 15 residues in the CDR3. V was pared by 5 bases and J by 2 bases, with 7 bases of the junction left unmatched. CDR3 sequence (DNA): TGTGCCAGCAGCCCCCTGGGACAGGTAAACACTGAAGCTTTCTTT. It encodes CASSPLGQVNTEAFF. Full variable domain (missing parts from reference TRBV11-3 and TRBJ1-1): EAGVVQSPRYKIIEKKQPVAFWCNPISGHNTLYWYLQNLGQGPELLIRYENEEAVDDSQLPKDRFSAERLKGVDSTLKIQPAELGDSAVYLCASSPLGQVNTEAFFGQGTRLTVV.

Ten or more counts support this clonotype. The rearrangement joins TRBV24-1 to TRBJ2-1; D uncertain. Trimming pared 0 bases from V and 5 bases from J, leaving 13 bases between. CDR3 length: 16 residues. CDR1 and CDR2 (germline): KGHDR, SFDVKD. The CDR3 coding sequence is TGTGCCACCAGTGATTTGCCTGGTTTTAACCACAATGAGCAGTTCTTC. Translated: CATSDLPGFNHNEQFF.

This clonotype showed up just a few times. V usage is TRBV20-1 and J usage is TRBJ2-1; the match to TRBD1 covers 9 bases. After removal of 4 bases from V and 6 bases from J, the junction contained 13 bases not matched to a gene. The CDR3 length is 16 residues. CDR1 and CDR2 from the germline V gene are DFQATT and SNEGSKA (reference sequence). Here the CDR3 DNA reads TGCAGTGCTAATGGTTCCGGGGACAGGGATGTCAATGAGCAGTTCTTC. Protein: CSANGSGDRDVNEQFF.

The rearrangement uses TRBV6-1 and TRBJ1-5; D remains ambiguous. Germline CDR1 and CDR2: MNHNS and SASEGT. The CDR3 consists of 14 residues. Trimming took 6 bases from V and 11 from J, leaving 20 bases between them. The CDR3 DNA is TGTGCCAGCAGCGTAAAAGGGAGTTACGAGTCCCAGCATTTT. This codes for CASSVKGSYESQHF.

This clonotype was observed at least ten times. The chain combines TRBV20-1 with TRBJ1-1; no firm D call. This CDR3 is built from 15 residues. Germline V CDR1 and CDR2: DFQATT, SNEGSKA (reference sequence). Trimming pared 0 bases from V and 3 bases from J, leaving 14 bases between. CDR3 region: CSARDGGRRYTEAFF. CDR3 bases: TGCAGTGCTAGAGATGGCGGGCGCCGGTACACTGAAGCTTTCTTT.

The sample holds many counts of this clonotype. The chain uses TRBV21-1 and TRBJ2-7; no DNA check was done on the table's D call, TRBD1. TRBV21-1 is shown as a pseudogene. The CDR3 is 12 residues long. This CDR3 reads CASQGLYYEQYF. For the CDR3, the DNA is TGTGCCAGCCAGGGGCTATACTACGAGCAGTACTTC.

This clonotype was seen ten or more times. The CDR3 reads CASSRDRSEQYF. The DNA for the CDR3 is TGTGCCAGCAGCCGAGACAGGTCAGAGCAGTACTTC. The V gene is TRBV11-2, the J gene TRBJ2-7; TRBD1 might be the D (6 bases). This CDR3 is 12 amino acids long. CDR1 is SGHAT and CDR2 is FQNNGV in the germline V gene. Deletions cut 5 bases from V and 7 bases from J, with 12 bases between.

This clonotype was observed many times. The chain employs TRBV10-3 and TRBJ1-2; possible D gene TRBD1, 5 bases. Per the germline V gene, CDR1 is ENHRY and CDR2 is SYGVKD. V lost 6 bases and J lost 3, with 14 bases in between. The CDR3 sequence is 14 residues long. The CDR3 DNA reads TGTGCCATCAGAGAGACAGACCCTCACTATGGCTACACCTTC. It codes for CAIRETDPHYGYTF.

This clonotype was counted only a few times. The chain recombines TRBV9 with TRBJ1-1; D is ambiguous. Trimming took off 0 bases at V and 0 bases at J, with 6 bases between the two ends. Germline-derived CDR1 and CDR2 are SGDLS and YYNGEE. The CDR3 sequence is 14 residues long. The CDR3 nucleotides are TGTGCCAGCAGCGTAGAGGGTATGAACACTGAAGCTTTCTTT. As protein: CASSVEGMNTEAFF.

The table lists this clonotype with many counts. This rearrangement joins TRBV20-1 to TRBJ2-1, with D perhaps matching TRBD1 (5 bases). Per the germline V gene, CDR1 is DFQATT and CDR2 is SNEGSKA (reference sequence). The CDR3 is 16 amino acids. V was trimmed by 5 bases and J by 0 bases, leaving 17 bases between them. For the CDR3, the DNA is TGCAGTGCTGTGGGGTCGGGCGACAGCTCCTACAATGAGCAGTTCTTC. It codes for CSAVGSGDSSYNEQFF.

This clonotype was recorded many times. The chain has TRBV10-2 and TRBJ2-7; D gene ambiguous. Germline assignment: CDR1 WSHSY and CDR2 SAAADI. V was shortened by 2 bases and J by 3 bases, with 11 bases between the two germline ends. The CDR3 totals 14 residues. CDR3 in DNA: TGCGCCAGCAGTGAGAATAGGCAGGTCTACGAGCAGTACTTC. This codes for CASSENRQVYEQYF.

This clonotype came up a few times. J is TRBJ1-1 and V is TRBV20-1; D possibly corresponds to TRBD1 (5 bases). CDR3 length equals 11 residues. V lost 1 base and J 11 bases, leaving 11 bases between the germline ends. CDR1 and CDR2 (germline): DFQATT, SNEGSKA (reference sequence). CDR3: CSARVGGRAFF. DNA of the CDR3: TGCAGTGCTAGAGTGGGGGGGAGGGCTTTCTTT.

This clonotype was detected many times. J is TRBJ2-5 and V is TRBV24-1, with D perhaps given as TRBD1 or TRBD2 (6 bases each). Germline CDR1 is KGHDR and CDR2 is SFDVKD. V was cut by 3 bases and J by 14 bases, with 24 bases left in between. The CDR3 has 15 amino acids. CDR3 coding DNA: TGTGCCACCAGTGATACAAATGGGAGAGGGGGACTCCTATACTTC. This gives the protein CATSDTNGRGGLLYF.

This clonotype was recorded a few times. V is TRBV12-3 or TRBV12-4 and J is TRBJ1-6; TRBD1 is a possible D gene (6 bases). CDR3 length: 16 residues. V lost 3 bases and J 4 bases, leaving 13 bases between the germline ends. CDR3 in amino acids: CASSLTGGIYNSPLHF. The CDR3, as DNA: TGTGCCAGCAGTTTGACAGGCGGGATTTATAATTCACCCCTCCACTTT.

The CDR3 loop reads CSARRTSGVSYNEQFF. The CDR3 bases are TGCAGTGCTAGACGAACTAGCGGGGTTTCCTACAATGAGCAGTTCTTC. The chain uses TRBV20-1 and TRBJ2-1; 10 bases align to TRBD2. The CDR3 extends over 16 amino acids. The V gene's germline CDR1 is DFQATT and CDR2 SNEGSKA (reference sequence). Unmatched junction bases numbered 5, after V lost 2 bases and J lost 1 base.

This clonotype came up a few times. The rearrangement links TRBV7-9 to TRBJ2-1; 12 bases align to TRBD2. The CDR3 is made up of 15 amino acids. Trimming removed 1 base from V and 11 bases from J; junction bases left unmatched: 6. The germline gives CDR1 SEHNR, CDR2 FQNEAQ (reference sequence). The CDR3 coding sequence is TGTGCCAGCAGCTTAGAGTCTAGCGGGGGGGTTAAGCAGTTCTTC. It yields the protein CASSLESSGGVKQFF. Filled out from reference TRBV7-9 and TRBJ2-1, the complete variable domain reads DTGVSQNPRHKITKRGQNVTFRCDPISEHNRLYWYRQTLGQGPEFLTYFQNEAQLEKSRLLSDRFSAERPKGSFSTLEIQRTEQGDSAMYLCASSLESSGGVKQFFGPGTRLTVL.

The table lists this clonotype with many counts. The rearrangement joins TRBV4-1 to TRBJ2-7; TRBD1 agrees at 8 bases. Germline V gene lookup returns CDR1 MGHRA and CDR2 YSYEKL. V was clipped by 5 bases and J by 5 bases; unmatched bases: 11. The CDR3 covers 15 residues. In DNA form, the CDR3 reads TGCGCCAGCAGCTCCCTCGGACAGGGAGGCGACGAGCAGTACTTC. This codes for CASSSLGQGGDEQYF.

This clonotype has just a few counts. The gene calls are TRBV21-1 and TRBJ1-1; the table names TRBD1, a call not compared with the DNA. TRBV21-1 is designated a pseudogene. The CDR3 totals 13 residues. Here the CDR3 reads CASLTGVATEAFF. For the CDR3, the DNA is TGTGCCAGTCTTACAGGGGTGGCCACTGAAGCTTTCTTT.